The clone carrying this T cell receptor beta chain was counted only a few times. Its target is not known. The record originates from a study of glioma-infiltrating T cells after dendritic cell vaccination. Study summary: Monocyte-derived dendritic cells, cultured approximately 7 days with IL-4 and GM-CSF, were pulsed with autologous tumor lysate.

Germline V gives CDR1 LNHDA, CDR2 SQIVND (reference sequence). CDR3 length: 15 amino acids. V was trimmed by 3 bases and J by 3 bases, leaving 12 bases between them. General study findings and limits: Survival was not directly related to TCR clonality in these patients. Patients with more pretreatment TILs had longer time to progression and survival.

Patients had residual fresh-frozen tumor tissue and more than two years of survival data. Profiling relied on immunoSEQ multiplex PCR, and the TCRdb table lists in-frame clones only, not all of them. The repertoire holds roughly 80,000 clones, with 70% to 90% as singletons. The TCR originated in a human donor with glioblastoma. Sequenced material: blood, taken before dendritic cell vaccination. The rearrangement links TRBV19 to TRBJ1-5, with a weak D call TRBD1 (5 bases). The CDR3 loop reads CASSMGHRINQPQHF. The CDR3, as DNA: TGTGCCAGTAGTATGGGTCACAGGATCAATCAGCCCCAGCATTTT.